This T cell receptor (beta chain) was found in a study of cytomegalovirus exposure and HLA in healthy donors. Germline-derived CDR1 and CDR2 are SQVTM and ANQGSEA. V was cut by 4 bases and J by 8 bases, with 17 bases left in between. The CDR3 has 13 amino acids. PCR involved 60 Vbeta and 13 Jbeta primers. Some clones are missing from TCRdb's copy, which holds only in-frame ones; the method was immunoSEQ multiplex PCR. The data hold over 150,000 clones, with around four fifths observed a single time. The table lists this clone with a count of one. This TCR was sampled from a girl aged 10 to 17 in good health and CMV-seropositive. What was sequenced was PBMCs. This chain uses TRBV29-1 with TRBJ1-2; D remains unclear. The CDR3 DNA reads TGCAGCGTTGGTAGGGAGAAGGAGAGCGGCTACACCTTC. Its translation: CSVGREKESGYTF.